The rows below give T cell receptor beta chains drawn from one sample of a study of spatial heterogeneity in lung cancer. TCRdb reprocessed the 5' RACE reads via MiXCR and lists one record per CDR3 protein. The sample shows just under 5,000 distinct CDR3 sequences, 10% to 15% of them seen only once. Sequencing was performed on lung tumor tissue, taken at surgery. The receptors were gathered from a female donor with early-stage non-small cell lung cancer. The CDR3 runs from the conserved cysteine through the conserved F or W. Fields, in order: clone size, CDR3 length, V gene, D gene, J gene, CDR3 protein, CDR3 DNA. D genes are given only for firm matches. Rows give clone size only sometimes, using once, few, many, or a class for an expanded clone.

many	13	TRBV10-3	NA	TRBJ2-2	CAIRPEAAGELFF	TGTGCCATCAGACCCGAGGCTGCCGGGGAGCTGTTTTTT
many	16	TRBV6-5	NA	TRBJ2-5	CASSYSGLTGPETQYF	TGTGCCAGCAGTTACTCCGGACTAACGGGGCCGGAGACCCAGTACTTC
medium-sized	13	TRBV13	NA	TRBJ2-1	CASSSLGINEQFF	TGTGCCAGCAGCTCACTAGGAATCAATGAGCAGTTCTTC
medium-sized	16	TRBV6-6	TRBD1	TRBJ1-1	CASIPHVQGAFTEAFF	TGTGCCAGCATCCCCCACGTTCAGGGGGCGTTCACTGAAGCTTTCTTT
few	13	TRBV7-6	NA	TRBJ2-1	CASVGQSYNEQFF	TGTGCCAGCGTTGGACAGTCTTACAATGAGCAGTTCTTC
many	12	TRBV12-3/TRBV12-4	NA	TRBJ1-5	CASKAGIGPQHF	TGTGCCAGCAAGGCGGGGATCGGGCCCCAGCATTTT
medium-sized	16	TRBV20-1	NA	TRBJ1-5	CSARDGGRATNQPQHF	TGCAGTGCTAGAGATGGCGGCAGGGCGACCAATCAGCCCCAGCATTTT
medium-sized	16	TRBV20-1	TRBD1	TRBJ2-7	CSARGGLGQGFYEQYF	TGCAGTGCTAGAGGGGGTTTAGGACAGGGTTTCTACGAGCAGTACTTC
many	16	TRBV7-9	NA	TRBJ1-1	CASSRQGPRGNTEAFF	TGTGCCAGCAGCCGCCAGGGACCCCGCGGGAACACTGAAGCTTTCTTT
many	13	TRBV2	NA	TRBJ1-5	CASSYSHSQPQHF	TGTGCCAGCAGTTACAGTCATTCCCAGCCCCAGCATTTT
medium-sized	13	TRBV5-1	TRBD1	TRBJ2-7	CASSFRQGDEQYF	TGCGCCAGCAGCTTCCGACAGGGGGACGAGCAGTACTTC
NA	14	TRBV5-1	NA	TRBJ1-4	CASRPSATNEKLFF	TGCGCCAGCAGACCCTCTGCAACTAATGAAAAACTGTTTTTT
medium-sized	15	TRBV30	NA	TRBJ2-6	CAWGAGSSGANVLTF	TGTGCCTGGGGAGCAGGGTCTTCTGGGGCCAACGTCCTGACTTTC
medium-sized	16	TRBV2	TRBD2	TRBJ2-3	CASSALLGLASDTQYF	TGTGCCAGCAGTGCTCTTCTAGGACTAGCGTCAGATACGCAGTATTTT
few	19	TRBV19	TRBD1	TRBJ2-4	CASSIKLSGGADAKNIQYF	TGTGCCAGTAGTATAAAATTGTCAGGGGGCGCCGATGCCAAAAACATTCAGTACTTC
many	15	TRBV27	NA	TRBJ2-7	CASSLFGGRVYEQYF	TGTGCCAGCAGTTTATTTGGGGGGCGCGTATACGAGCAGTACTTC
NA	19	TRBV6-2/TRBV6-3	NA	TRBJ1-5	CASSTGTTRLWSSNQPQHF	TGTGCCAGCAGTACCGGGACAACCCGCCTCTGGAGTAGCAATCAGCCCCAGCATTTT
few	13	TRBV6-1	TRBD1	TRBJ1-1	CASSIGQGAEAFF	TGTGCCAGCAGCATCGGACAGGGGGCTGAAGCTTTCTTT
many	15	TRBV6-1	NA	TRBJ2-4	CASIRDGLAKNIQYF	TGTGCCAGCATTCGGGACGGCCTAGCCAAAAACATTCAGTACTTC
medium-sized	18	TRBV20-1	NA	TRBJ2-6	CSARDARQGFSGANVLTF	TGCAGTGCTAGAGATGCCAGGCAGGGATTCTCTGGGGCCAACGTCCTGACTTTC
medium-sized	12	TRBV30	NA	TRBJ1-3	CAWKGVGNTIYF	TGTGCCTGGAAAGGGGTGGGAAACACCATATATTTT
NA	12	TRBV27	TRBD1	TRBJ1-2	CASMTGGLGYTF	TGTGCCAGCATGACAGGGGGGCTTGGCTACACCTTC
medium-sized	17	TRBV12-3/TRBV12-4	TRBD1	TRBJ1-5	CASASPGQGFGNQPQHF	TGTGCCAGCGCCAGCCCCGGACAGGGCTTTGGCAATCAGCCCCAGCATTTT
medium-sized	15	TRBV7-3	NA	TRBJ2-3	CASSLTGAGTDTQYF	TGTGCCAGCAGCCTAACAGGTGCGGGCACAGATACGCAGTATTTT
NA	14	TRBV12-3/TRBV12-4	NA	TRBJ1-1	CASSFMQGNTEAFF	TGTGCCAGCAGTTTCATGCAGGGAAACACTGAAGCTTTCTTT
medium-sized	13	TRBV3-1	NA	TRBJ1-1	CASSPTGWTEAFF	TGTGCCAGCAGCCCCACAGGGTGGACTGAAGCTTTCTTT
medium-sized	14	TRBV11-1	TRBD1	TRBJ2-2	CASSGTGHTGELFF	TGTGCCAGCAGCGGGACAGGGCACACCGGGGAGCTGTTTTTT
medium-sized	15	TRBV5-1	TRBD1	TRBJ1-1	CASSLDGRGHTEAFF	TGCGCCAGCAGCTTGGACGGCAGGGGGCACACTGAAGCTTTCTTT
NA	12	TRBV12-3/TRBV12-4	NA	TRBJ2-5	CASSYRSETQYF	TGTGCCAGCAGTTACCGGTCGGAGACCCAGTACTTC
NA	15	TRBV28	TRBD1	TRBJ1-1	CASSLPLSRGSEAFF	TGTGCCAGCAGTTTACCCCTCAGCAGGGGGTCTGAAGCTTTCTTT
many	16	TRBV19	NA	TRBJ1-3	CASKETAGRSGNTIYF	TGTGCCAGTAAGGAAACAGCGGGTCGCTCTGGAAACACCATATATTTT
large	18	TRBV5-1	TRBD1	TRBJ2-6	CASSFFGQGTAGANVLTF	TGCGCCAGCAGCTTCTTCGGACAGGGAACTGCGGGGGCCAACGTCCTGACTTTC
medium-sized	10	TRBV7-3	NA	TRBJ2-5	CASSSRTQYF	TGTGCCAGCAGCTCCCGGACCCAGTACTTC
few	14	TRBV29-1	NA	TRBJ1-6	CSARVETSGSPLHF	TGCAGCGCGCGAGTCGAGACTTCGGGTTCACCCCTCCACTTT
NA	14	TRBV20-1	NA	TRBJ2-1	CSPDYLSSYNEQFF	TGCAGTCCAGACTACCTCAGCTCCTACAATGAGCAGTTCTTC
medium-sized	17	TRBV6-1	NA	TRBJ1-5	CASSENSGRGGFQPQHF	TGTGCCAGCAGTGAGAATTCAGGCCGCGGGGGGTTTCAGCCCCAGCATTTT
medium-sized	13	TRBV13	NA	TRBJ1-1	CASSLTQNTEAFF	TGTGCCAGCAGCTTAACTCAGAACACTGAAGCTTTCTTT
medium-sized	14	TRBV10-3	NA	TRBJ1-1	CAISANYEGTEAFF	TGTGCCATCAGTGCCAATTACGAAGGCACTGAAGCTTTCTTT
NA	12	TRBV6-4	NA	TRBJ1-4	CASSPLGEKLFF	TGTGCCAGCAGTCCTTTGGGAGAAAAACTGTTTTTT
NA	16	TRBV6-5	TRBD1	TRBJ2-7	CASSSFFGQGADEQYF	TGTGCCAGCAGTTCCTTCTTTGGACAGGGGGCTGACGAGCAGTACTTC
few	16	TRBV15	TRBD1	TRBJ2-3	CATSRDPGGSTDTQYF	TGTGCCACCAGCAGAGACCCAGGGGGTAGCACAGATACGCAGTATTTT
NA	12	TRBV28	NA	TRBJ2-7	CASSSALYEQYF	TGTGCCAGCAGTTCTGCACTGTACGAGCAGTACTTC
medium-sized	16	TRBV5-1	TRBD1	TRBJ2-1	CASSLNGQGAGNEQFF	TGCGCCAGCAGCTTAAATGGACAGGGGGCCGGGAATGAGCAGTTCTTC